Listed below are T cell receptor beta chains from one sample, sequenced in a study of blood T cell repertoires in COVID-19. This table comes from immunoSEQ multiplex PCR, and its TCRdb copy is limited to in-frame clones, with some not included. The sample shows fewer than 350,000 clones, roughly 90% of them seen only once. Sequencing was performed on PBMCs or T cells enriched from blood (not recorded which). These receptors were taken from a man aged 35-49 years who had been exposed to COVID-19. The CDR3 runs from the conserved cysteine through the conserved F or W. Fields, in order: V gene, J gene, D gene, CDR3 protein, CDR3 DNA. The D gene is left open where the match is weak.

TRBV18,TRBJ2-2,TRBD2,CASSPAGGPGELFF,TGTGCCAGCTCACCAGCGGGAGGGCCCGGGGAGCTGTTTTTT
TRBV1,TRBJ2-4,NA,CTSSQGSSGSGNIQYF,TGCACCAGCAGCCAAGGAAGTAGCGGGAGCGGGAACATTCAGTACTTC
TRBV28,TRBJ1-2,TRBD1,CASSTRDRGRDGYTF,TGTGCCAGCAGTACCCGGGACAGGGGGCGGGATGGCTACACCTTC
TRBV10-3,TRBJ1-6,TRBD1,CAIGQGNSPLHF,TGTGCCATCGGACAGGGCAATTCACCCCTCCACTTT
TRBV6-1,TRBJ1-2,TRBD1,CASSDGTGPGMAYGYTF,TGTGCCAGCAGTGATGGGACAGGGCCCGGCATGGCCTATGGCTACACCTTC
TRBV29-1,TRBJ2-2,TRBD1,CSVARDRGSTGELFF,TGCAGCGTTGCCCGGGACAGGGGGAGCACCGGGGAGCTGTTTTTT
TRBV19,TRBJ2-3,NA,CASKVGAGTDTQYF,TGTGCCAGTAAAGTGGGGGCCGGGACAGATACGCAGTATTTT
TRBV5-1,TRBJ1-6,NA,CASRKTVNSPLHF,TGCGCCAGCAGGAAGACAGTTAATTCACCCCTCCACTTT
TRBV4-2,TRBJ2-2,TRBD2,CASSQARLAGVNGELFF,TGTGCCAGCAGCCAAGCAAGACTAGCGGGAGTTAACGGGGAGCTGTTTTTT
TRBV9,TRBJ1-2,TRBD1,CASSSGGEAYGYTF,TGTGCCAGCAGCTCAGGGGGAGAGGCCTATGGCTACACCTTC
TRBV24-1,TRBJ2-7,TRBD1,CATSDSDRGYEQYF,TGTGCCACCAGTGATTCCGACAGGGGCTACGAGCAGTACTTC
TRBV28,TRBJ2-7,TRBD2,CASSSPSSGSYEQYF,TGTGCCAGCAGTTCTCCGTCTAGCGGCTCCTACGAGCAGTACTTC
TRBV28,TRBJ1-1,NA,CASSLRQVRTEAFF,TGTGCCAGCAGTCTCCGACAGGTGAGGACTGAAGCTTTCTTT
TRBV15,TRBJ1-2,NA,CATSRDLVTGVGYTF,TGTGCCACCAGCAGAGATCTTGTGACGGGAGTTGGCTACACCTTC
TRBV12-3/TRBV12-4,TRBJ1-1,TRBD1,CASSPGGTEAFF,TGTGCCAGCAGCCCAGGGGGCACTGAAGCTTTCTTT
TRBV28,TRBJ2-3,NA,CASSVTATIIPSTDTQYF,TGTGCCAGCAGTGTGACAGCGACCATAATACCTAGCACAGATACGCAGTATTTT
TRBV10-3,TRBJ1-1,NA,CAISPQGGTEAFF,TGTGCCATCAGTCCCCAGGGAGGCACTGAAGCTTTCTTT
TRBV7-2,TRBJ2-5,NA,CASSLTVSGETQYF,TGTGCCAGCAGCTTGACTGTCTCAGGGGAGACCCAGTACTTC